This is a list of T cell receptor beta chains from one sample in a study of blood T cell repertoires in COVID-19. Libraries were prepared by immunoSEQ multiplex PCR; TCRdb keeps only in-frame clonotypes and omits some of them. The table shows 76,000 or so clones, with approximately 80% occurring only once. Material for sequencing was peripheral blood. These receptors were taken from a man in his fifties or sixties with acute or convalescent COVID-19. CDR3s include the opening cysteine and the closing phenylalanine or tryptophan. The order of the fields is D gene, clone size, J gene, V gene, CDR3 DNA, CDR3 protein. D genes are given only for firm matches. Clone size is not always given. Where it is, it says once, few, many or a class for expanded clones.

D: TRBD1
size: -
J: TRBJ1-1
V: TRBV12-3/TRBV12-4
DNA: TGTGCCAGCAGCACGGGACAGGGGACTGAAGCTTTCTTT
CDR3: CASSTGQGTEAFF

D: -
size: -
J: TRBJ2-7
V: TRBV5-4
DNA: TGTGCCAGCAGCTTGGCAGGGGCCACGGAGCAGTACTTC
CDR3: CASSLAGATEQYF

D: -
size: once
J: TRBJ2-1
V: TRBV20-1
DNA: TGCAGTGCTAGTGGGCCAGGATACAATGAGCAGTTCTTC
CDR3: CSASGPGYNEQFF

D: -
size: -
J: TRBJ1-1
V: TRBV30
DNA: TGTGCCTGGAGTGTGTCGGACACTGAAGCTTTCTTT
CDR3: CAWSVSDTEAFF

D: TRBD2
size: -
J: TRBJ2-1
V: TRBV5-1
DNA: TGCGCCAGCAGCTTATTCGTGAGCGGGAGGGCGGGGTCCTACAATGAGCAGTTCTTC
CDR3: CASSLFVSGRAGSYNEQFF

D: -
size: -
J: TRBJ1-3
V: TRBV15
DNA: TGTGCCACCAGCGAGCGGAGAAGCTCTGGAAACACCATATATTTT
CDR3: CATSERRSSGNTIYF

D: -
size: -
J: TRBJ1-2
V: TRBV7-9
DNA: TGTGCCAGCAGACCCTACGACAGTCTCTTCTACTATGGCTACACCTTC
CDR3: CASRPYDSLFYYGYTF

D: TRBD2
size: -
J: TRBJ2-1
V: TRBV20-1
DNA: TGCAGTGCTAGTGGGTGGTCTAGCGGAGGGAGGGGTTCCTACAATGAGCAGTTCTTC
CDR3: CSASGWSSGGRGSYNEQFF

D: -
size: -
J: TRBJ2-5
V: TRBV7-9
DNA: TGTGCCAGCAGCTTAGTCGGCAGCCCGGGGCAAGAGACCCAGTACTTC
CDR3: CASSLVGSPGQETQYF

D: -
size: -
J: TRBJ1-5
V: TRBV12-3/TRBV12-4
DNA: TGTGCCAGCAGTCGGGGTTATCAGCCCCAGCATTTT
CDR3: CASSRGYQPQHF

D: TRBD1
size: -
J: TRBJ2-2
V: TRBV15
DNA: TGTGCCACCAGGCACCCGACAGGGGGTGTAATTTCCGGGGAGCTGTTTTTT
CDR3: CATRHPTGGVISGELFF

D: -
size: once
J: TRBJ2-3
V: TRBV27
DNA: TGTGCCAGCAGTTTATCCGCCGAAACAATGCAGGATACGCAGTATTTT
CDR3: CASSLSAETMQDTQYF

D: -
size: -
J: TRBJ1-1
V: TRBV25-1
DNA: TGTGCCAGCAGTGGGAGAGATCGTATAGCTTTCTTT
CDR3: CASSGRDRIAFF

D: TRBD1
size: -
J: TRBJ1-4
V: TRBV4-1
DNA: TGCGCCAGCAGCCAAGAGCCAAGGACAGGGAGATCTGCAACTAATGAAAAACTGTTTTTT
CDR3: CASSQEPRTGRSATNEKLFF

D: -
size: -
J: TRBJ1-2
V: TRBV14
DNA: TGTGCCAGCAGCCCCTGGGGCTATAATAACTATGGCTACACCTTC
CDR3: CASSPWGYNNYGYTF

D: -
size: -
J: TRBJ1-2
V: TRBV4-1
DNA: TGCGCCAGCAGCCAAGATTGGGCTGCCTATGGCTACACCTTC
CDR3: CASSQDWAAYGYTF

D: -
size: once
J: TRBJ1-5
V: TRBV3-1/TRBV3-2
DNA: TGTGCCAGCAGCCAAGATCTACGGGGGCCCCAGCATTTT
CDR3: CASSQDLRGPQHF

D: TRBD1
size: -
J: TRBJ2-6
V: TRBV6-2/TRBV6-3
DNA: TGTGCCAGCAGTTACTCGCGGGACAGGGGTGACGGGGCCAACGTCCTGACTTTC
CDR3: CASSYSRDRGDGANVLTF

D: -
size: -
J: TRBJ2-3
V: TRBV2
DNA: TGTGCCAGCAGCCCACAGGGCTACACAGATACGCAGTATTTT
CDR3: CASSPQGYTDTQYF

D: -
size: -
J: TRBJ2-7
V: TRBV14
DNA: TGTGCCAGCAGCCTGGGGCACACCTACGAGCAGTACTTC
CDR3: CASSLGHTYEQYF

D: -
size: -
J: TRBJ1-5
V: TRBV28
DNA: TGTGCCAGCAGCCTGAGGTCCCCCGAGGGACTTTATAGCAATCAGCCCCAGCATTTT
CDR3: CASSLRSPEGLYSNQPQHF

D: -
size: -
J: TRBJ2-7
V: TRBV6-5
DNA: TGTGCCAGCAGTTACTCGGTCGGGATATACGAGCAGTACTTC
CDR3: CASSYSVGIYEQYF

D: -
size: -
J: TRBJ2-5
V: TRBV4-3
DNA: TGCGCCAGCAGCCAAGATTTATTGGGGGGACCCCAAGAGACCCAGTACTTC
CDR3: CASSQDLLGGPQETQYF

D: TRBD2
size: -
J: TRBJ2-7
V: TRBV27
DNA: TGTGCCAGCAGTTTAGAGGGCGGGAGGCGGGAATACGAGCAGTACTTC
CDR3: CASSLEGGRREYEQYF

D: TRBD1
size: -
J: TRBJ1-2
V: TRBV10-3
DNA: TGTGCCATCAGTGCTGGGACAGGGAACTACACCTTC
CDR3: CAISAGTGNYTF

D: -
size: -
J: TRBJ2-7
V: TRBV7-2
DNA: TGTGCCAGCAGCTTAGGGCAGGGTCCCTCCGGGGAGCAGTACTTC
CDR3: CASSLGQGPSGEQYF

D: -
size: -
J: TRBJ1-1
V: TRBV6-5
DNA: TGTGCCAGCAGTTACTCTGCGGGGAACACTGAAGCTTTCTTT
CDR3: CASSYSAGNTEAFF

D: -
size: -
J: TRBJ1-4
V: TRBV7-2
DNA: TGTGCCAGCAGCTTAGAAGCAGGGAAACTGTTTTTT
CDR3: CASSLEAGKLFF

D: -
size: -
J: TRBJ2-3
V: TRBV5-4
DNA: TGTGCCAGCAGACAGAACCCCACAGATACGCAGTATTTT
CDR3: CASRQNPTDTQYF

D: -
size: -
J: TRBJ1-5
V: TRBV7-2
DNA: TGTGCCAGCAGCCAGAACCGGGATCAGCCCCAGCATTTT
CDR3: CASSQNRDQPQHF

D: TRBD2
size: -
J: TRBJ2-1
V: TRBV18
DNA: TGTGCCAGCTCCCCCGGGACTAGCACCTTGAGGGGTGAGCAGTTCTTC
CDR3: CASSPGTSTLRGEQFF

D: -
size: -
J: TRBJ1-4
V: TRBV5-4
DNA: TGTGCCAGCAGCTTCGGGGCAGGGAGGGAAAAACTGTTTTTT
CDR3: CASSFGAGREKLFF

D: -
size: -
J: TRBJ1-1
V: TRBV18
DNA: TGTGCCAGCTCACCGAGCCTGAACGCTGAAGCTTTCTTT
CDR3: CASSPSLNAEAFF

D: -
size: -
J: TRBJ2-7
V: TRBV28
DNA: TGTGCCAGCAGAGACGGACAGTCCTACTCCTACGAGCAGTACTTC
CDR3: CASRDGQSYSYEQYF

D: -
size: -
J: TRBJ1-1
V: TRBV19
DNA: TGTGCCAGTACTGAGGGGACGGGGGGCACTGAAGCTTTCTTT
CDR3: CASTEGTGGTEAFF

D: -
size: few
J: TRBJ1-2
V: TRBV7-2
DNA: TGTGCCAGCAGCTTCGTCCCAGCGTCCTATGGCTACACCTTC
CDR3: CASSFVPASYGYTF